The TCR beta chain under discussion was sequenced for a study of cytomegalovirus exposure and HLA in healthy donors. Study-wide results and limits: In the 120 or so validation repertoires, about 94% of cluster scores exceeded 0, per a later analysis. It was approximately 150 TCR beta chains that were listed as cytomegalovirus-associated.

The donors belonged to the approximately 120-subject validation cohort, separate from the approximately 670-subject first cohort. Germline CDR1 and CDR2: MGHDK and SYGVNS. The CDR3 covers 15 residues. The germline V and J ends were trimmed by 7 bases and 3 bases, with 16 bases remaining between them. The table came from immunoSEQ multiplex PCR; TCRdb's copy has only in-frame clones and leaves some out. The sample includes 330,000 or so clones, 70% to 90% of them seen just once. On this clone itself: Its antigen is unidentified.

V is TRBV25-1 and J is TRBJ1-3; D not certain. This receptor was identified in a woman younger than 35 in good health and CMV-seronegative. Material for sequencing was PBMCs. The CDR3, as DNA: TGTGCCAGCACGTCCCCCCACAGTCTTGGAAACACCATATATTTT. Amino acid sequence: CASTSPHSLGNTIYF.